This TCR beta chain was captured in a study of T-cell reconstitution after alpha-beta-depleted transplantation in children (TCRdb year 2016). The study in broad terms: Using TCR repertoire profiling, the study followed T-cell immune reconstitution in a quantitative way in children after TCRalphabeta/CD19-depleted allogeneic hematopoietic cell transplantation. The investigation overall reported the following: In some patients, the high TCRbeta diversity seen at day 60 was put down to recipient T cells and intrathymic progenitors that had survived conditioning. Apparently early alphabetaT-cell count recovery about two months after transplant reportedly relied on only several hundred rapidly expanded clones derived from non-depleted graft cells. Over the following months the frequencies of hyperexpanded clones went down, and after one year T-cell counts and TCRbeta diversity were mostly credited to newly produced T cells.

This clonotype has a count of ten or more. Its antigen has not been determined. The input lacks base qualities; no much larger clone sits a single base away. The treatment or condition label corresponds to: allogeneic hematopoietic cell transplantation with graft depleted of TCRalphabeta T cells and CD19 B cells. Transplant recipients were children who received TCRalphabeta/CD19-depleted allogeneic hematopoietic cell grafts. The method was PCR. Sequencer: Illumina HiSeq 2500. TCR library preparation used molecular barcoding, with unique molecular identifiers applied to normalize quantification of the TCRbeta repertoire. TCRdb trimmed public reads at Q25 via fastp, called clones via MiXCR and kept in-frame beta chains. When rows share a CDR3 protein, they turn into one entry using the most common DNA and genes. The sample records about 110,000 distinct CDR3 sequences, about 6.5% of which are singletons. The ten largest clones represent 20% to 25% of the sample.

The CDR3 goes from the cysteine to the phenylalanine over 13 residues. Only the CDR3 DNA stays, 39 bases, in frame from base 1. CDR1 KGHDR and CDR2 SFDVKD were looked up in the germline V gene. Between the V and J ends, shortened by 2 bases and 6 bases respectively, the junction contains 7 bases. The starting material was PBMCs, mostly from graft donor cells, obtained 360 days after TCRalphabeta/CD19-depleted stem cell transplant. The clonotype was recovered from a male patient between 2 and 10 years old who had a stem cell transplant for acute lymphoblastic leukemia, so the T cells may come from the graft donor. The chain is encoded by TRBV24-1 joined to TRBJ1-5; the D gene cannot be resolved reliably. The CDR3: CATSDSGFQPQHF. The sequenced DNA: TGTGCCACCAGTGATTCCGGGTTTCAGCCCCAGCATTTT.